This T cell receptor (beta chain) is from a study of T cell responses to AZD1222 COVID-19 vaccine. Note on this clone: Its antigen is not identified.

V lost 5 bases to trimming and J lost 0 bases, with 11 bases between them. The germline V gene encodes CDR1 SEHNR and CDR2 FQNEAQ (reference sequence). This CDR3 has 15 amino acids. Study results and limitations: Most donors were white British and more were female, and clonal diversity was possibly underestimated.

Sequencing used immunoSEQ multiplex PCR; TCRdb keeps in-frame clones, though not all of them. Among around 110,000 clones listed, roughly 87% were seen once. This specimen consisted of peripheral blood, obtained 28 days after the second AZD1222 dose. The V call is TRBV7-9, the J call TRBJ1-5; TRBD1 is a possible D gene (5 bases). The receptor's source is an adult who received the AZD1222 COVID-19 vaccine. The CDR3 coding sequence is TGTGCCAGCAGCCAGAGTGGGGGTAGCAATCAGCCCCAGCATTTT. This codes for CASSQSGGSNQPQHF.